The 23 T cell receptor beta chains in this list originate from one sample, sequenced in a study of prognosis after radiotherapy for stage I lung cancer. From genomic DNA, TCR beta CDR3 was amplified by two-round multiplex PCR. First-round PCR employed TRBV- and TRBJ-specific primers for each gene. TCRdb itself ran the multiplex PCR reads through MiXCR, one entry per CDR3 protein. Among 20,000 to 25,000 distinct CDR3 sequences listed, more than 40% were seen once. The specimen was PBMCs, collected before or after stereotactic body radiation therapy (not recorded which). These TCRs come from a donor aged 50 or older with non-small cell lung cancer.

This clonotype was seen repeatedly, ten times or more. The V gene is TRBV9, the J gene TRBJ2-5, with TRBD1 matching 10 bases. Trimming at V came to 4 bases and at J to 1 base, leaving 7 bases not matched to a gene. The CDR3 covers 16 residues. Germline V gene lookup returns CDR1 SGDLS and CDR2 YYNGEE. Here the CDR3 DNA reads TGTGCCAGCAGCCCGCCGACAGGGGGCCTCCAAGAGACCCAGTACTTC. Its translation: CASSPPTGGLQETQYF.

The chain carries TRBV5-1 and TRBJ2-1; D call uncertain. V lost 1 base, J lost 9 bases, and 5 bases lay in between. Germline V lookup: CDR1 SGHRS, CDR2 YFSETQ. The CDR3 is 11 residues long. The CDR3 DNA sequence: TGCGCCAGCAGCTTGTCTGCTGAGCAGTTCTTC. This gives the protein CASSLSAEQFF.

The chain recombines TRBV5-4 with TRBJ2-1; D possibly corresponds to TRBD1 (6 bases). The CDR3 has 15 amino acids. V was cut by 4 bases and J by 10 bases, with 21 bases left in between. Per germline, CDR1 SGHNT and CDR2 YYREEE (reference sequence). CDR3 nucleotide sequence: TGTGCCAGCAGCGGGGGACAATCTCAGTCTGAAGAGCAGTTCTTC. It encodes CASSGGQSQSEEQFF.

This clonotype was detected many times. The chain is built from TRBV7-6 and TRBJ2-5; 7 nucleotides align to TRBD1. In germline, CDR1 is SGHVS, CDR2 FNYEAQ. Trimming cost V 5 bases and J 5 bases; bases outside gene matches: 8. The CDR3 length is 14 residues. CDR3 bases: TGTGCCAGCAGCCTACAGGGGCGGAGGGAGACCCAGTACTTC. It specifies CASSLQGRRETQYF.

This clonotype was counted many times. This chain uses TRBV5-6 with TRBJ1-2, with D unresolved. The V gene's germline CDR1 is SGHDT and CDR2 YYEEEE. The CDR3 covers 15 residues. Trimming stripped 2 bases from V and 4 bases from J, with 15 bases between. The chain's CDR3 is CASSFMDGNSYGYTF. The CDR3 nucleotides read TGTGCCAGCAGCTTTATGGACGGTAACTCCTATGGCTACACCTTC.

This clonotype was counted ten times or more. V is TRBV20-1 and J is TRBJ2-7; 7 nucleotides line up with TRBD1. The CDR3 extends over 15 amino acids. The V and J ends lost 0 bases and 4 bases, in that order; junction bases with no gene match: 9. Germline V gene lookup returns CDR1 DFQATT and CDR2 SNEGSKA (reference sequence). The CDR3 loop is CSARDSRQGWYEQYF. DNA for the CDR3: TGCAGTGCTAGAGACTCTCGACAGGGATGGTACGAGCAGTACTTC.

Only a few counts were recorded for this clonotype. This chain links TRBV5-5 with TRBJ2-3; 10 bases agree with TRBD2. The CDR3 runs 15 residues. The junction had 4 bases not matched to a gene; V was cut back by 0 bases and J by 6 bases. CDR1 is SGHKS, CDR2 YYEKEE, per germline (reference sequence). The CDR3, as DNA: TGTGCCAGCAGCTTGGATCTAGCGGGGGCCGATACGCAGTATTTT. This translates into CASSLDLAGADTQYF.

This clonotype was detected ten times or more. One junction end does not reproduce the germline sequence, and a read error may be involved. The V gene is TRBV20-1, the J gene TRBJ2-3; 9 bases are a match to TRBD2. The CDR3 loop spans 15 amino acids. Looked up from germline, CDR1 is DFQATT and CDR2 is SNEGSKA (reference sequence). CDR3 loop: CSASRREGQTDTQCF. For the CDR3, the DNA is TGCAGTGCTAGTAGGCGGGAGGGCCAGACAGATACGCAGTGTTTT.

This clonotype was detected ten times or more. CDR3 sequence: CASSILAGGPGELFF. DNA of the CDR3: TGTGCCAGTAGTATACTAGCGGGAGGGCCGGGAGAGCTGTTTTTT. The J gene is TRBJ2-2, the V gene TRBV19, with 12 positions matching TRBD2. CDR1 LNHDA and CDR2 SQIVND come from the germline V gene (reference sequence). Trimming took 2 bases from V and 11 from J; bases not matched to a gene: 6. CDR3 length: 15 amino acids. The full variable domain, with the rest looked up from reference TRBV19 and TRBJ2-2, is DGGITQSPKYLFRKEGQNVTLSCEQNLNHDAMYWYRQDPGQGLRLIYYSQIVNDFQKGDIAEGYSVSREKKESFPLTVTSAQKNPTAFYLCASSILAGGPGELFFGEGSRLTVL.

This clonotype was recorded many times. This chain links TRBV7-2 with TRBJ1-4; D remains unclear. V was cut by 5 bases and J by 5 bases, with 12 bases left in between. Germline V gene sequence: CDR1 SGHTA, CDR2 FQGNSA. The CDR3 covers 14 residues. CDR3 amino acids: CASSQSFANEKLFF. The DNA of the CDR3 is TGTGCCAGCAGCCAGAGTTTCGCGAATGAAAAACTGTTTTTT.

This clonotype occurred many times. The chain recombines TRBV5-6 with TRBJ2-7; D is uncertain. There are 13 residues in the CDR3. The V gene's germline CDR1 is SGHDT and CDR2 YYEEEE. V lost 0 bases and J lost 3, with 7 bases in between. CDR3 protein: CASSLDGDYEQYF. As DNA, the CDR3 is TGTGCCAGCAGCTTGGACGGAGACTACGAGCAGTACTTC.

A note on this clonotype: A read error is the likely source, as a far larger clone sits one nucleotide away. The chain links TRBV28 to TRBJ1-6, with D possibly being TRBD1 (6 bases). The CDR3 consists of 15 residues. The germline CDR1 and CDR2 sequences are MDHEN and SYDVKM. Trimming took 6 bases from V and 11 from J, leaving 20 bases between them. DNA for the CDR3: TGTGCCAGCAGCCGCGACCGAGGGGGGATAGCACCCCTCCACTTT. Protein: CASSRDRGGIAPLHF.

This clonotype was seen just once. J is TRBJ1-2 and V is TRBV19; no clear D. This CDR3 comprises 14 residues. Trimming took 5 bases from V and 8 from J, leaving 18 bases between them. Germline V gives CDR1 LNHDA, CDR2 SQIVND (reference sequence). The CDR3 is CASSPPGVNVGYTF. In DNA form, the CDR3 reads TGTGCCAGTAGTCCGCCGGGAGTAAATGTCGGCTACACCTTC.

This clonotype came up many times. The V and J genes are TRBV2 and TRBJ2-1; D is ambiguous. Germline lookup yields CDR1 SNHLY and CDR2 FYNNEI. V was pared by 8 bases and J by 8 bases, with 10 bases between. CDR3 length: 11 residues. The CDR3 bases are TGTGCCAGCTCCCAGTCCGATGAGCAGTTCTTC. Encoded protein: CASSQSDEQFF. Looking up the rest from reference TRBV2 and TRBJ2-1 gives the full variable domain: EPEVTQTPSHQVTQMGQEVILRCVPISNHLYFYWYRQILGQKVEFLVSFYNNEISEKSEIFDDQFSVERPDGSNFTLKIRSTKLEDSAMYFCASSQSDEQFFGPGTRLTVL.

This clonotype was counted at least ten times. This chain uses TRBV29-1 with TRBJ1-2, with D tentatively TRBD1 (5 bases). CDR3 length: 12 amino acids. Germline CDR1 reads SQVTM; CDR2 reads ANQGSEA. Trimming took 5 bases from V and 7 from J, leaving 14 bases between them. The CDR3 protein is CSVHKRGRGYTF. As DNA, the CDR3 is TGCAGCGTTCATAAGCGGGGCCGTGGCTACACCTTC.

The genes are TRBV14 and TRBJ1-1, with 10 bases matching TRBD1. V was clipped by 2 bases and J by 4 bases; unmatched bases: 19. The CDR3 contains 20 residues. Germline loops: CDR1 SGHDN, CDR2 FVKESK. CDR3 nucleotide sequence: TGTGCCAGCAGCCAAATGCTGGGACAGGGGCGGTCGGCGAAAGGCACTGAAGCTTTCTTT. This sequence encodes CASSQMLGQGRSAKGTEAFF.

As concerns this clonotype: A read error likely explains this, since a far larger clone differs by one base. The chain links TRBV7-9 to TRBJ1-2; D not certain. V lost 7 bases and J lost 4, with 13 bases in between. This CDR3 is built from 13 residues. Germline V CDR1 and CDR2: SEHNR, FQNEAQ (reference sequence). CDR3 bases: TGTGCCAGCACACGATGGGAGATCTATGGCTACACCTTC. This codes for CASTRWEIYGYTF.

Points on this clonotype: Being one base from a much bigger clone, this may be a read error. The chain combines TRBV7-9 with TRBJ2-4; D is perhaps TRBD1 (6 bases). The CDR3 totals 16 residues. CDR1 and CDR2 (germline): SEHNR, FQNEAQ (reference sequence). Trimming took off 5 bases at V and 5 bases at J, with 19 bases between the two ends. CDR3 bases: TGTGCCAGCAGCCTCCTCCTCGTGCAGGGGCAAAACATTCAGTACTTC. Translation: CASSLLLVQGQNIQYF. Filled out from reference TRBV7-9 and TRBJ2-4, the complete variable domain reads DTGVSQNPRHKITKRGQNVTFRCDPISEHNRLYWYRQTLGQGPEFLTYFQNEAQLEKSRLLSDRFSAERPKGSFSTLEIQRTEQGDSAMYLCASSLLLVQGQNIQYFGAGTRLSVL.

This clonotype was found a few times. A far larger clone differs by one base, so this is likely a read error. The chain couples TRBV6-4 to TRBJ2-3; tentatively, D is TRBD1 (5 bases). Judging by the DNA end, TRBJ1-5 fits better; the J call may be wrong. The CDR3 is 15 residues long. CDR1 is MRHNA and CDR2 is SNTAGT in the germline V gene. In DNA form, the CDR3 reads TGTGCCAGCAGTGAAGATGGGACTAACACAGATACGCAGCATTTT. This sequence encodes CASSEDGTNTDTQHF.

This clonotype was seen repeatedly, ten times or more. The V and J genes are TRBV5-1 and TRBJ2-1; 8 bases map to TRBD2. Germline V gives CDR1 SGHRS, CDR2 YFSETQ. V dropped 0 bases and J dropped 7; count of bases not matched to a gene: 9. The CDR3 length is 16 residues. CDR3 sequence reads: CASSLGTGGGSNEQFF. The CDR3 bases are TGCGCCAGCAGCTTGGGGACGGGGGGGGGGAGTAATGAGCAGTTCTTC.

This clonotype was seen only a few times. CDR3 sequence (DNA): TGCGCCAGCGGAATGGACGGTAACTCCATTCAGTACTTC. Protein product: CASGMDGNSIQYF. The rearrangement joins TRBV4-3 to TRBJ2-4, with D unresolved. V gave up 8 bases and J gave up 9 bases, with 17 bases separating them. Germline lookup yields CDR1 LGHNA and CDR2 YSLEER. The CDR3 runs 13 residues.

This clonotype was recorded many times. CDR3 protein: CASSLAETGAQAQYF. DNA of the CDR3: TGTGCCAGCAGCTTAGCTGAGACAGGGGCCCAAGCGCAGTATTTT. This sequence joins TRBV7-6 and TRBJ2-3; 8 bases agree with TRBD1. CDR1 and CDR2 (germline): SGHVS, FNYEAQ. The CDR3 totals 15 residues. V shed 0 bases, J shed 10 bases, and the junction held 9 bases outside the gene matches.

This clonotype has a count of ten or more. The CDR3 reads CASNSIGAITDTQYF. DNA for the CDR3: TGCGCCAGCAACTCTATTGGGGCAATCACAGATACGCAGTATTTT. The chain joins TRBV5-1 to TRBJ2-3; D may be TRBD1 (5 bases). Trimming pared 6 bases from V and 2 bases from J, leaving 16 bases between. The germline V gene encodes CDR1 SGHRS and CDR2 YFSETQ. CDR3 length: 15 residues.